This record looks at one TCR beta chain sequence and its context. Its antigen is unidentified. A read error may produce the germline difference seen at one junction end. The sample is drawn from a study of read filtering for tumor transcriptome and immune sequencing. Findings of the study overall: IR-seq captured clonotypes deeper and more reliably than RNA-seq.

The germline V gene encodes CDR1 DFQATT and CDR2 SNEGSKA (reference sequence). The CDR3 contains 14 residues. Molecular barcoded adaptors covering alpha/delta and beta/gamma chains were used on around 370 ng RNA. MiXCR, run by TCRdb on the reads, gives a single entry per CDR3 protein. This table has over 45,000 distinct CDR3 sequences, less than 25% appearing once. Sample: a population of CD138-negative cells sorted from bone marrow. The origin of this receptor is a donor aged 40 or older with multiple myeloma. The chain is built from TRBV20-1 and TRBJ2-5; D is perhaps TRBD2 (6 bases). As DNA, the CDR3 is TGCAGTGCCCCCGTTCCCCTAGCGCAAGAGGCCCAGTACTTC. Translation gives CSAPVPLAQEAQYF.